This T cell receptor (beta chain) comes out of a study of blood T cell repertoires in COVID-19. Whole-study context: From the United States, Italy and Spain came samples of acute and convalescent COVID-19. Sample material is recorded as cDNA or gDNA derived from T cells, B-cell-depleted T cells, or PBMCs.

The V and J ends lost 4 bases and 6 bases respectively, with 6 bases between them. The CDR3 runs 12 residues. Produced via immunoSEQ multiplex PCR; TCRdb's table is partial and in-frame only. Of 450,000 or so clones listed, about 88% are singletons. The sequencing sample was made of peripheral blood. The chain employs TRBV12-3 or TRBV12-4 and TRBJ2-2; D ambiguous. The sequence was collected from a young man with COVID-19, enrolled during active disease. CDR3 nucleotides: TGTGCCAGCAGTTATCAGGCCGGGGAGCTGTTTTTT. It specifies CASSYQAGELFF.